This T cell receptor (beta chain) was recorded in a study of blood T cell repertoires in COVID-19. Study overall: Samples of COVID-19 (acute and convalescent) were obtained from the United States, Italy and Spain. Sources were T cells, B-cell-depleted T cells, or PBMCs; the material itself was cDNA or gDNA.

Authors' methods: Amplification from reference gene primers served as the basis for estimated nucleated cell counts. Repertoires were generated with immunoSEQ multiplex PCR, while TCRdb's copy carries only in-frame clones and drops some. Clone size and V and J calls were adopted from that table, with D and trimming inferred from the DNA. The table includes 250,000 to 350,000 clones, around 86% detected once. Germline-derived CDR1 and CDR2 are MGHRA and YSYEKL. This CDR3 has 17 residues. The V end was cut by 0 bases, the J end by 7 bases, with 21 bases between. The sample was peripheral blood. The chain carries TRBV4-1 and TRBJ1-1, with D possibly being TRBD1 (5 bases). The TCR was taken from a woman aged 40 to 49 who had recovered from COVID-19. The CDR3 DNA reads as TGCGCCAGCAGCCAAGACGACCCGGGGGACGGAGTATATGAAGCTTTCTTT. Translating it yields CASSQDDPGDGVYEAFF.